The following is a TCR beta chain sequence with its context. Its antigen remains unknown. This entry is derived from a study of identical twins. The study, taken as a whole, reports: The analysis was cross-sectional rather than longitudinal within donors.

Healthy Caucasians alone served as donors. Template switching (which added a universal primer site) was used, and cDNA carried unique molecular identifiers. TCRdb recomputed calls from the 5' RACE reads with MiXCR, one row per CDR3 protein. The repertoire holds hundreds of thousands of distinct CDR3 sequences, roughly an eighth seen once, with around 1.6% in the top ten. V lost 5 bases, J lost 4 bases, and 15 bases lay in between. Germline V lookup: CDR1 MNHEY, CDR2 SMNVEV (reference sequence). This CDR3 spans 14 amino acids. This same sample was also part of a study on yellow fever vaccine responses in identical twins. This second study says: As reported, the vaccine T cell response of twins seemed partly convergent and partly personalized.

The clonotype was recovered from a woman between 18 and 30 years old in good health. Sequencing was carried out using PBMCs. The V call is TRBV27, the J call TRBJ2-7; TRBD2 is a possible D gene (6 bases). The CDR3 nucleotides are TGTGCCAGCAGTGGACTATCGGCTGCTTACGAGCAGTACTTC. It specifies CASSGLSAAYEQYF.